The entry below describes one T cell receptor beta chain. The length of the CDR3 is 15 residues. V was clipped by 2 bases and J by 6 bases; unmatched bases: 6. Germline CDR1 reads SGDLS; CDR2 reads YYNGEE. Per the original methods: Nucleated cell counts were estimated from reference gene primer amplification. Here immunoSEQ multiplex PCR was the method, and the copy in TCRdb shows in-frame clones only, minus some. Clone size and the V and J calls come from that table; the DNA yielded D and trimming. Of approximately 230,000 clones listed, more than 65% are singletons. This record comes from a study of blood T cell repertoires in COVID-19. The wider study: Sites across the United States, Italy and Spain contributed samples from acute and convalescent COVID-19. In each case, the material was cDNA or gDNA derived from T cells, B-cell-depleted T cells, or PBMCs.

This chain joins TRBV9 and TRBJ2-1; TRBD2 matches at 9 bases. This receptor was obtained from a woman aged 40 to 50 with active or convalescent COVID-19. Sequenced input: peripheral blood. The CDR3, as DNA: TGTGCCAGCAGCGTTAGCGGGGGCCGGGGCAATGAGCAGTTCTTC. Encoded protein: CASSVSGGRGNEQFF.